Below are 5 T cell receptor beta chains sequenced from a single sample in a study of CD8+ T cells in alopecia areata. Extraction and reverse transcription of RNA yielded cDNA as the sequencing template. Sequenced by immunoSEQ multiplex PCR; TCRdb stores in-frame clones only, minus some. The sample presents approximately 110,000 clones, none singletons. The sequenced sample consisted of lesional skin. These TCRs come from a C3H/HeJ mouse with alopecia areata. The strain bears MHC haplotype H2-k.

A word on this clone: Genes and germline come from the mouse. The CDR3 extends 4 residues past the end of the read, so its final part is completed from the germline J gene. The chain carries TRBV17 and TRBJ2-3; 11 bases map to TRBD2. The CDR3 totals 18 residues. J was trimmed by 0 bases and V by 0 bases; bases with no gene match: 5. The germline gives CDR1 MNHDT, CDR2 YYDKIL. The CDR3 sequence is CASSRDLGTGGSAETLYF. CDR3 DNA, as far as it was read: TGTGCTAGCAGTAGAGATCTCGGGACTGGGGGTAGTGCAGAA. Combining the CDR3 with reference TRBV17 and TRBJ2-3 gives the whole variable domain DTTVKQNPRYKLARVGKPVNLICSQTMNHDTMYWYQKKPNQAPKLLLFYYDKILNREADTFEKFQSSRPNNSFCSLYIGSAGLEYSAMYLCASSRDLGTGGSAETLYFGSGTRLTVL.

Comment on this clone: Gene names and germline match the mouse. The sequence runs out 4 residues before the end of the CDR3; the remainder is reconstructed from the germline J gene. J is TRBJ2-3 and V is TRBV13-1, with TRBD2 identical over 10 bases. Trimming removed 5 bases from V and 0 bases from J; junction bases left unmatched: 3. This CDR3 comprises 15 residues. CDR1 is NSHNY, CDR2 SYGAGN, per germline. The CDR3 is CASREDWGSAETLYF. CDR3 DNA (partial): TGTGCCAGCAGGGAGGACTGGGGGAGTGCAGAA.

Comment on this clone: Gene names are mouse gene names. The DNA ends 4 residues before the CDR3 does, and the rest of the CDR3 is filled in from the germline J gene. The J gene is TRBJ2-1, the V gene TRBV29, with D tentatively TRBD1 (6 bases). The CDR3 covers 13 residues. Trimming left V 9 bases short and J 5 bases short, with 14 bases between. Germline-derived CDR1 and CDR2 are MSHET and SYDVDS. The CDR3 bases that were read are TGTGCTAGGAGGCCCAGGGGAGATGCT. Residues: CARRPRGDA. The whole CDR3 sequence reads CARRPRGDAEQFF. Looking up the rest from reference TRBV29 and TRBJ2-1 gives the full variable domain: DMKVTQMPRYLIKRMGENVLLECGQDMSHETMYWYRQDPGLGLQLIYISYDVDSNSEGDIPKGYRVSRKKREHFSLILDSAKTNQTSVYFCARRPRGDAEQFFGPGTRLTVL.

Remarks on this clone: All gene names here are mouse names. The read stops 4 residues short of the end of the CDR3; the missing end is completed from the germline J gene. The gene calls are TRBV16 and TRBJ1-2, with D maybe TRBD1 (6 bases). The CDR3 is 15 amino acids. Germline V gene sequence: CDR1 SGHSA, CDR2 FRNQAP. CDR3 region: CASSLDPGGAHDYTF. CDR3 bases read: TGTGCAAGCAGCTTAGATCCCGGGGGGGCGCAC.

This clone was seen repeatedly, ten times or more. Gene names and germline refer to mouse. The CDR3 end falls 4 residues outside the read, so it is completed with the germline J gene. The chain has TRBV13-3 and TRBJ2-3; 9 positions agree with TRBD2. CDR1 and CDR2 (germline): NNHDY, SYVADS. With 6 bases clipped from V and 0 bases from J, the junction kept 5 bases outside the gene matches. This CDR3 has 15 amino acids. The sequenced part of the CDR3 DNA is TGTGCCAGCACCCCGACTGGGGGTAGTGCAGAA. Its protein is CASTPTGGSAE. The whole CDR3 sequence reads CASTPTGGSAETLYF.